This T cell receptor (beta chain) was recorded in a study of blood T cell repertoires in COVID-19. Study information: Samples came from the United States, Italy and Spain, spanning acute and convalescent COVID-19. The analysed material was cDNA or gDNA that came from T cells, B-cell-depleted T cells, or PBMCs.

Per the authors' pipeline: Scientists estimated how many nucleated cells there were by amplifying reference gene primers. The protocol was immunoSEQ multiplex PCR, while the TCRdb copy is restricted to in-frame clones and leaves out a portion. That table is the source of V, J and clone size, and D and trimming were worked out from the DNA. The sample records about 260,000 clones, roughly 80% being singletons. The CDR3 contains 15 residues. V was cut by 5 bases and J by 0 bases, with 14 bases left in between. CDR1 is LNHDA and CDR2 is SQIVND in the germline V gene (reference sequence). This sequence originates from a man in his 60s who had recovered from COVID-19. The J gene is TRBJ2-7, the V gene TRBV19; the D gene is possibly TRBD1 (6 bases). The sequenced material came from peripheral blood. CDR3 sequence: CASSLQQGSSYEQYF. CDR3 bases: TGTGCCAGTAGTCTCCAACAGGGTAGCTCCTACGAGCAGTACTTC.